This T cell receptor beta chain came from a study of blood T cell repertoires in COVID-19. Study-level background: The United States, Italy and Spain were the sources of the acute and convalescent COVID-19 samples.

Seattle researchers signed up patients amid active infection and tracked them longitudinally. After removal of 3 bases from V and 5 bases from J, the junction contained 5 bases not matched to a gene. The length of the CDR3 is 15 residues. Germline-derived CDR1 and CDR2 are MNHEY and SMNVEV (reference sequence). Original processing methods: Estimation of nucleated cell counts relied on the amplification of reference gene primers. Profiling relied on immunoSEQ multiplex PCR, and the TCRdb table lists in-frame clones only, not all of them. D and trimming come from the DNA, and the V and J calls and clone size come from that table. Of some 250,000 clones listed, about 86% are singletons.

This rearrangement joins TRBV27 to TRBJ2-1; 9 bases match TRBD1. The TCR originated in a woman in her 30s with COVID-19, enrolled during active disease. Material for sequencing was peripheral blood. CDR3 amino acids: CASSFSGTGNNEQFF. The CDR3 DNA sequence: TGTGCCAGCAGTTTCTCCGGGACAGGGAACAATGAGCAGTTCTTC.